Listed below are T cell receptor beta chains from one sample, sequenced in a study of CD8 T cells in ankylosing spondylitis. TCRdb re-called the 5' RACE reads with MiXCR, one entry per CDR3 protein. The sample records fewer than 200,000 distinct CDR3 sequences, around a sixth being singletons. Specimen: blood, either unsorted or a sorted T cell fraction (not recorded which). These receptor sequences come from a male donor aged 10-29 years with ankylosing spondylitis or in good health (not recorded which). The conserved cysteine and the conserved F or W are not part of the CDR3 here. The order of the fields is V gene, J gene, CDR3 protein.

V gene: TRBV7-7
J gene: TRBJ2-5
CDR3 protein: ASSLKGQFEETQY

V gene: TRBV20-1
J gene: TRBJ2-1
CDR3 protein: SADDAGWNEQF

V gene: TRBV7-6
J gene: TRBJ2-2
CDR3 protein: AGGGPGELF

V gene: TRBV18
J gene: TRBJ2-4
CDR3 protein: ASSPLEGLGDIQY

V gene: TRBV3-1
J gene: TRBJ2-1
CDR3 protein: ASSQLGLGNEQF

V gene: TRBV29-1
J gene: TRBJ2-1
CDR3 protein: SVEDNNSYNEQF

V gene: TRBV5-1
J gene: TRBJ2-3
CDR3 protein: ASGTRDSSTDTQY

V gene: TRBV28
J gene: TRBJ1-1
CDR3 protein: ASSLPYMNTEAF

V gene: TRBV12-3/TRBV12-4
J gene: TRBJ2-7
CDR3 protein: ASRVEGSEQY

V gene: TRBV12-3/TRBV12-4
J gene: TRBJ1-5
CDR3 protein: ASSLFRALNQPQH

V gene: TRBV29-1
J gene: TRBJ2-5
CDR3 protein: SVEGAKGQHQETQY

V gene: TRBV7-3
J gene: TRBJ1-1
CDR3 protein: ASSLLRNTEAF

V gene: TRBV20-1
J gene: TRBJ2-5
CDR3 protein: SARDGTGQTQY

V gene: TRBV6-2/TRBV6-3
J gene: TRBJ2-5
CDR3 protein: ASSLVTGVVGQETQY

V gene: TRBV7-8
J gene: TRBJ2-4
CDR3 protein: ASSSRTGENKNIQY

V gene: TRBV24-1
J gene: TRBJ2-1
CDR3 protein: ATSEPAGSSYNEQF

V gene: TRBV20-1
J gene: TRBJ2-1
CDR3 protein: SARADLFYNEQF

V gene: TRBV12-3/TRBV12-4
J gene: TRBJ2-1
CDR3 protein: ASSFSGGIYNEQF

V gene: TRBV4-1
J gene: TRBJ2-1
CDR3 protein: ASSQGFYNEQF

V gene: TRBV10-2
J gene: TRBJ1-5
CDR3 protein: ASSDVGGHQPQH

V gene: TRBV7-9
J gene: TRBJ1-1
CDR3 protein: ASSLAGGDEAF

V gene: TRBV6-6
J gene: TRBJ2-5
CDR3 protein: ASSYEETQY

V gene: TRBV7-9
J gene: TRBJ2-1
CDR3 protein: ASSEDLGTSGINEQF

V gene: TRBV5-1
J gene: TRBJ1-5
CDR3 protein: ASSPDRQGQPQH

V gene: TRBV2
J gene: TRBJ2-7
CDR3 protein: ASSESWSGRTSYEQY

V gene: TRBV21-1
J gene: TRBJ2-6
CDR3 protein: ASMMVRDRSGANVLT

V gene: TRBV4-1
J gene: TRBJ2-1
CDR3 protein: ASSLEDPNEQF

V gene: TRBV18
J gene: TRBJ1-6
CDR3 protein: ASSPTGERNSALH

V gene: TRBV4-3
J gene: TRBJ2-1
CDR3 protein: ASSRWTGVDNEQF

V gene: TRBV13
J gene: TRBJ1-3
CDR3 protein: ASSSPGPGNTIY